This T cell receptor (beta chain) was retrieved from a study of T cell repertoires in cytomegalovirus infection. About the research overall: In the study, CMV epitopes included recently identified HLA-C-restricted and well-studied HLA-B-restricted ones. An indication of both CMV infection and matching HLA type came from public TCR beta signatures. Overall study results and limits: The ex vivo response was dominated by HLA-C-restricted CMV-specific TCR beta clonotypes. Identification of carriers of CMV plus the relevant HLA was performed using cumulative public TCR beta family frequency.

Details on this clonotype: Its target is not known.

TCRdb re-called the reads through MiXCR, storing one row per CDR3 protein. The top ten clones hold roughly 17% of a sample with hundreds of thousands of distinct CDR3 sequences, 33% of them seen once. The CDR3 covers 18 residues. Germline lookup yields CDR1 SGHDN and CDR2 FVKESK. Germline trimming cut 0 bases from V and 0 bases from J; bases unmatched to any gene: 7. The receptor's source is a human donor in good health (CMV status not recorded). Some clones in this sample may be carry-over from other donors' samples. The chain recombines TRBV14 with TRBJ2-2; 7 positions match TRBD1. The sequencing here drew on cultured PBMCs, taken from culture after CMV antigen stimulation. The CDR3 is CASSQDRSGTANTGELFF. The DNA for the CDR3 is TGTGCCAGCAGCCAAGATCGGTCCGGGACAGCGAACACCGGGGAGCTGTTTTTT.